This TCR beta chain appears in the sequencing data of a study of blood T cells in healthy people across ages. This clonotype has a handful of counts. The antigen is undetermined. Germline CDR1 is DFQATT and CDR2 is SNEGSKA (reference sequence). The ends lost 3 bases at V and 3 bases at J; junction bases unmatched: 9. The CDR3 is 17 amino acids. The study's findings and limits: Estimates based on one million T cells were treated as lower bounds. Among T cells, TCR beta diversity per million cells dropped roughly linearly as age rose.

A J-beta primer mix and a sample-barcoded 5' primer were used in a second PCR of about 7 to 12 cycles. Every single cDNA molecule received a tag from a template-switch adaptor with 12 random nucleotides. One entry per CDR3 protein, called by TCRdb with MiXCR from the 5' RACE reads. Of 600,000 to 1,000,000 distinct CDR3 sequences in the sample, roughly 60% are singletons; the top ten hold approximately 21%. The V gene is TRBV20-1, the J gene TRBJ2-3, with 13 bases identical to TRBD2. Source material: blood. This receptor was taken from a young man in good health. CDR3 in DNA: TGCAGTGCTAGTACACTAGCGGGAGGGCCACCGACAGATACGCAGTATTTT. Residues: CSASTLAGGPPTDTQYF.